The sequence of this T cell receptor (beta chain) was determined in a study of PD-L1 blockade in urothelial cancer. Study-wide context: Intravenous atezolizumab, 1,200 mg every 3 weeks, was begun by patients in the mid-2010s. Of 30 or so patients, around 25 were males with bladder-origin urothelial cancer.

This CDR3 spans 14 amino acids. Germline V CDR1 and CDR2: MDHEN, SYDVKM. The data were produced by immunoSEQ multiplex PCR, yet TCRdb's version contains in-frame clones alone and is incomplete. The table records under 50,000 clones, approximately 78% of them present only once. Indicated time point: pretreatment peripheral blood. Sampling of each patient yielded between 1 and 8 specimens, collected pretreatment and on-treatment. V is TRBV28 and J is TRBJ2-2, with D perhaps matching TRBD2 (6 bases). This receptor was taken from a man in his fifties with urothelial cancer. The sample consisted of PBMCs, taken around atezolizumab (anti-PD-L1) treatment. For the CDR3, the DNA is TGTGCTTCTGGCTCCGGACTATACACCGGGGAGCTGTTTTTT. It is translated as CASGSGLYTGELFF.